What follows are 26 T cell receptor beta chains derived from one specimen sequenced in a study of cytomegalovirus exposure and HLA in healthy donors. PCR employed 60 Vbeta and 13 Jbeta primers. Profiled with immunoSEQ multiplex PCR; TCRdb holds only in-frame clones, not every one. Among approximately 150,000 clones, roughly 80% were seen once, and the ten largest hold about 2%. Material for sequencing was PBMCs. The receptors shown here come from a woman in her 40s in good health and CMV-seronegative.

The CDR3 is CASSLQTGGTTDTQYF. CDR3 DNA sequence: TGCGCCAGCAGCTTACAGACGGGGGGCACCACAGATACGCAGTATTTT. The chain is built from TRBV5-1 and TRBJ2-3; D is perhaps TRBD2 (7 bases). The CDR3 totals 16 residues. V was clipped by 2 bases and J by 2 bases, with 15 bases between them. CDR1 SGHRS and CDR2 YFSETQ come from the germline V gene.

This clone was recorded once. This chain links TRBV2 with TRBJ2-5; 8 nucleotides line up with TRBD2. Germline V gene sequence: CDR1 SNHLY, CDR2 FYNNEI. The J segment lost 3 bases and the V segment lost 4 bases, leaving 4 bases of the junction unmatched. CDR3 length: 14 residues. The CDR3, as DNA: TGTGCCAGCAGTGGGTCGCGGGGGGAAGAGACCCAGTACTTC. This gives the protein CASSGSRGEETQYF.

This clone was recorded once. The rearrangement links TRBV6-4 to TRBJ2-6, with D perhaps matching TRBD1 (5 bases). The length of the CDR3 is 16 residues. Germline CDR1 is MRHNA and CDR2 is SNTAGT. Trimming removed 7 bases from V and 0 bases from J, with 13 bases in between. CDR3 DNA sequence: TGTGCCAGCAAAGGACAAATGGGCTCTGGGGCCAACGTCCTGACTTTC. Its translation is CASKGQMGSGANVLTF.

The V and J genes are TRBV29-1 and TRBJ2-2, with D possibly matching TRBD1 (5 bases). Trimming pared 4 bases from V and 7 bases from J, leaving 10 bases between. Germline CDR1 is SQVTM and CDR2 is ANQGSEA. The CDR3 covers 12 residues. The CDR3 nucleotides are TGCAGCGTTGTATTAGGGGACGGGGAGCTGTTTTTT. Translated, it gives CSVVLGDGELFF.

The CDR3 sequence: CASSPRGQGVGGNTEAFF. The CDR3 nucleotides are TGTGCCAGCAGCCCCAGAGGACAGGGGGTAGGGGGAAACACTGAAGCTTTCTTT. The chain combines TRBV13 with TRBJ1-1, with 10 bases aligning to TRBD1. Germline lookup yields CDR1 PRHDT and CDR2 FYEKMQ (reference sequence). CDR3 length equals 18 residues. The J segment lost 2 bases and the V segment lost 5 bases, leaving 14 bases of the junction unmatched.

The chain joins TRBV5-1 to TRBJ1-1; no reliable D call. Trimming cost V 5 bases and J 5 bases, with 10 bases left between them. Germline V gene sequence: CDR1 SGHRS, CDR2 YFSETQ. The CDR3 consists of 12 residues. The CDR3 protein is CASSAGGTEAFF. Written as DNA, the CDR3 is TGCGCCAGCAGTGCTGGAGGGACTGAAGCTTTCTTT.

The rearrangement joins TRBV5-1 to TRBJ2-1, with D possibly being TRBD1 (6 bases). In germline, CDR1 is SGHRS, CDR2 YFSETQ. Trimming cost V 0 bases and J 1 base, with 8 bases left between them. The CDR3 is 15 amino acids. The CDR3 spells CASSLAQGSYNEQFF. The CDR3 DNA is TGCGCCAGCAGCTTGGCCCAGGGGTCCTACAATGAGCAGTTCTTC.

This clone occurred a few times. J is TRBJ2-6 and V is TRBV18; D is ambiguous. This CDR3 comprises 17 residues. CDR1 and CDR2 from the germline V gene are KGHSH and LQKENI. V lost 1 base, J lost 2 bases, and 12 bases lay in between. CDR3 sequence: CASSPLPRETGANVLTF. The CDR3 DNA sequence: TGTGCCAGCTCACCACTCCCCCGCGAAACTGGGGCCAACGTCCTGACTTTC.

The rearrangement links TRBV10-3 to TRBJ1-2; 8 bases line up with TRBD1. Looked up from germline, CDR1 is ENHRY and CDR2 is SYGVKD. The CDR3 runs 15 residues. V was clipped by 5 bases and J by 5 bases; unmatched bases: 10. DNA for the CDR3: TGTGCCATCAGTCTATCCTCAGGGGGCAGTTATGGCTACACCTTC. Its protein is CAISLSSGGSYGYTF.

The chain joins TRBV6-5 to TRBJ2-7; the D gene is possibly TRBD1 (6 bases). Germline V gives CDR1 MNHEY, CDR2 SVGAGI. V gave up 5 bases and J gave up 2 bases, with 16 bases separating them. This CDR3 is 15 amino acids long. The CDR3 nucleotides read TGTGCCAGCAGTCACCAACAGGGCTCCACCTACGAGCAGTACTTC. It encodes CASSHQQGSTYEQYF.

This clone has only a few counts. The chain combines TRBV6-1 with TRBJ2-1, with a weak D call TRBD1 (5 bases). Trimming took 3 bases from V and 1 from J, leaving 13 bases between them. The CDR3 consists of 16 residues. Germline values: CDR1 MNHNS, CDR2 SASEGT. The DNA for the CDR3 is TGTGCCAGCAGTGATCAGGGTGAGCCATCCTACAATGAGCAGTTCTTC. It codes for CASSDQGEPSYNEQFF.

The chain uses TRBV28 and TRBJ1-1; D ambiguous. V was shortened by 5 bases and J by 1 base, with 5 bases between the two germline ends. CDR1 and CDR2 from the germline V gene are MDHEN and SYDVKM. The CDR3 length is 12 residues. As DNA, the CDR3 is TGTGCCAGCAGTGGAGGGAACACTGAAGCTTTCTTT. Translating it yields CASSGGNTEAFF.

The rearrangement links TRBV7-2 to TRBJ2-7; D is uncertain. Germline V gene lookup returns CDR1 SGHTA and CDR2 FQGNSA. The CDR3 length is 13 residues. V was cut by 5 bases and J by 0 bases, with 8 bases left in between. CDR3 in amino acids: CASSPPLSYEQYF. The CDR3 nucleotides read TGTGCCAGCAGCCCACCACTCTCCTACGAGCAGTACTTC.

The V gene is TRBV9, the J gene TRBJ2-7; D is perhaps TRBD1 (6 bases). Germline loops: CDR1 SGDLS, CDR2 YYNGEE. This CDR3 is 14 amino acids long. V dropped 0 bases and J dropped 7 bases, with 14 bases sitting between them. The DNA for the CDR3 is TGTGCCAGCAGCGTAGCTCAGGGGATGAGGGAGCAGTACTTC. Its protein is CASSVAQGMREQYF.

This rearrangement joins TRBV11-3 to TRBJ2-1, with 10 bases identical to TRBD2. The germline V gene has CDR1 SGHNT and CDR2 YENEEA. CDR3 length equals 16 residues. The J segment lost 7 bases and the V segment lost 1 base, leaving 7 bases of the junction unmatched. The CDR3 DNA follows: TGTGCCAGCAGCTTAGCAGCGGGAGGGCCGGGGAATGAGCAGTTCTTC. Encoded protein: CASSLAAGGPGNEQFF.

The rearrangement joins TRBV18 to TRBJ1-1; D not certain. The CDR3 runs to 16 residues. CDR1 is KGHSH, CDR2 LQKENI, per germline. V lost 2 bases and J 4 bases, leaving 17 bases between the germline ends. CDR3 sequence (DNA): TGTGCCAGCTCACCATCTATTTCCGGGGTTGGCACTGAAGCTTTCTTT. It encodes CASSPSISGVGTEAFF.

This chain connects TRBV11-2 to TRBJ2-7, with D tentatively TRBD2 (6 bases). CDR3 length: 15 amino acids. Germline V gives CDR1 SGHAT, CDR2 FQNNGV. V lost 1 base and J lost 3, with 13 bases in between. Here the CDR3 reads CASSLGSGELYEQYF. CDR3 nucleotides: TGTGCCAGCAGCTTAGGTAGCGGCGAACTCTACGAGCAGTACTTC. Variable domain in full (rest from reference TRBV11-2 and TRBJ2-7): EAGVAQSPRYKIIEKRQSVAFWCNPISGHATLYWYQQILGQGPKLLIQFQNNGVVDDSQLPKDRFSAERLKGVDSTLKIQPAKLEDSAVYLCASSLGSGELYEQYFGPGTRLTVT.

This chain uses TRBV4-1 with TRBJ1-2, with 8 bases identical to TRBD1. This CDR3 is built from 15 residues. The trim removed 1 base at V and 2 bases at J, leaving 3 bases unmatched. Germline CDR1 and CDR2: MGHRA and YSYEKL. The chain's CDR3 is CASSQGQGRNYGYTF. The CDR3 coding sequence is TGCGCCAGCAGCCAAGGACAGGGGAGGAACTATGGCTACACCTTC.

The chain joins TRBV6-1 to TRBJ1-1; a weak D match, TRBD1 (6 bases). Trimming took off 10 bases at V and 1 base at J, with 16 bases between the two ends. Germline-derived CDR1 and CDR2 are MNHNS and SASEGT. The CDR3 sequence is 14 residues long. In DNA, the CDR3 is TGTGCCAACGCCATTCTACAGGGGAACACTGAAGCTTTCTTT. Its translation: CANAILQGNTEAFF.

The CDR3 coding sequence is TGTGCCAGCAGTTACTCGATTACAGACACTGAAGCTTTCTTT. This encodes CASSYSITDTEAFF. The chain recombines TRBV6-5 with TRBJ1-1; D gene uncertain. The V end was cut by 0 bases, the J end by 3 bases, with 8 bases between. The CDR3 totals 14 residues. CDR1 and CDR2 (germline): MNHEY, SVGAGI.

The chain carries TRBV5-5 and TRBJ1-2; the D is unclear. This CDR3 spans 14 amino acids. Trimming took off 1 base at V and 4 bases at J, with 11 bases between the two ends. Germline V gives CDR1 SGHKS, CDR2 YYEKEE (reference sequence). The chain's CDR3 is CASSLIAGIYGYTF. DNA for the CDR3: TGTGCCAGCAGCTTGATCGCCGGGATCTATGGCTACACCTTC.

V and J are TRBV19 and TRBJ2-7; a weak D match, TRBD1 (5 bases). Trimming removed 3 bases from V and 0 bases from J, with 15 bases in between. CDR1 and CDR2 (germline): LNHDA, SQIVND (reference sequence). The CDR3 runs to 16 residues. The CDR3 region is CASSMGPTVTSYEQYF. The CDR3 nucleotides read TGTGCCAGTAGTATGGGGCCAACCGTAACCTCCTACGAGCAGTACTTC. The full variable domain, completed using reference TRBV19 and TRBJ2-7, is DGGITQSPKYLFRKEGQNVTLSCEQNLNHDAMYWYRQDPGQGLRLIYYSQIVNDFQKGDIAEGYSVSREKKESFPLTVTSAQKNPTAFYLCASSMGPTVTSYEQYFGPGTRLTVT.

V usage is TRBV18 and J usage is TRBJ1-2, with 7 bases matching TRBD1. From germline, CDR1 is KGHSH and CDR2 LQKENI. The CDR3 is made up of 16 amino acids. Trimming removed 1 base from V and 9 bases from J; junction bases left unmatched: 14. The CDR3 coding sequence is TGTGCCAGCTCACCACGGGACCAAACAGGGGACGCAAGCTACACCTTC. Its translation: CASSPRDQTGDASYTF.

The rearrangement uses TRBV29-1 and TRBJ2-3; 12 nucleotides line up with TRBD1. There are 17 residues in the CDR3. The germline V gene has CDR1 SQVTM and CDR2 ANQGSEA. J was trimmed by 0 bases and V by 7 bases; bases with no gene match: 11. CDR3 coding DNA: TGCAGCGCCGGGACAGGGGGCTATCGATCTAGCACAGATACGCAGTATTTT. It codes for CSAGTGGYRSSTDTQYF.

The chain carries TRBV27 and TRBJ1-3; D may be TRBD1 (6 bases). The CDR3 loop spans 17 amino acids. Germline V gene lookup returns CDR1 MNHEY and CDR2 SMNVEV (reference sequence). The V and J ends lost 6 bases and 4 bases respectively, with 22 bases between them. The CDR3 is CASSRLGAGAKGNTIYF. The CDR3, as DNA: TGTGCCAGCAGCAGGTTGGGGGCTGGGGCCAAAGGAAACACCATATATTTT.

This clone occurred a few times. The chain carries TRBV19 and TRBJ1-5; D uncertain. Germline V gives CDR1 LNHDA, CDR2 SQIVND (reference sequence). The germline V and J ends were trimmed by 8 bases and 5 bases, with 13 bases remaining between them. The CDR3 is made up of 13 amino acids. CDR3 nucleotide sequence: TGTGCCAGTCTCGGGGAGGGCCATCAGCCCCAGCATTTT. Amino acids: CASLGEGHQPQHF. Looking up the rest from reference TRBV19 and TRBJ1-5 gives the full variable domain: DGGITQSPKYLFRKEGQNVTLSCEQNLNHDAMYWYRQDPGQGLRLIYYSQIVNDFQKGDIAEGYSVSREKKESFPLTVTSAQKNPTAFYLCASLGEGHQPQHFGDGTRLSIL.